This TCR beta chain was sequenced for a study of T-cell reconstitution after alpha-beta-depleted transplantation in children (dated by TCRdb to the mid-2010s). With respect to the entire study: Using TCR repertoire profiling, the study quantitatively followed how T-cell immune reconstitution unfolded in children after TCRalphabeta/CD19-depleted allogeneic hematopoietic cell transplantation.

The CDR1 and CDR2 encoded by the germline V gene are SGHRS and YFSETQ. From V the trimming removes 4 bases and from J it removes 6 bases, while the gene matches leave 15 bases of the junction unaccounted for. Reading from cysteine to phenylalanine, the CDR3 counts 17 amino acids. Only CDR3 DNA remains: 51 bases, in frame from the first base. What the study reported, not specific to this receptor: Hyperexpanded clone frequencies declined over subsequent months; after one year, T-cell counts and TCRbeta diversity were mostly attributed to newly produced T cells. About two months after transplant, the apparently early recovery of alphabetaT-cell counts reportedly depended on just several hundred clones that had expanded rapidly and came from non-depleted graft cells. The high TCRbeta diversity at day 60 in some patients was ascribed to recipient T cells and intrathymic progenitors that had survived conditioning.

With regard to this clonotype: Which antigen it targets is not known. The record has no base qualities; no much larger clone is one base away.

The treatment or condition label, as the study defines it: allogeneic hematopoietic cell transplantation with graft depleted of TCRalphabeta T cells and CD19 B cells. TCRalphabeta/CD19-depleted allogeneic hematopoietic cell grafts were given to the transplant recipients, all of whom were children. Library prep was done by PCR. Sequencing instrument: Illumina HiSeq 2500. Molecular barcoding was employed in the preparation of TCR libraries, with unique molecular identifiers being used to normalize TCRbeta repertoire quantification. TCRdb's own reprocessing of the public reads used fastp at Q25 and MiXCR and kept productive beta chains. When rows share a CDR3 protein, they turn into one entry using the most common DNA and genes. The sample yields under 450,000 distinct CDR3 sequences; about 16% were counted once. 25% to 30% of the sample rests with the top ten.

The origin of this receptor is a boy under two years old who had a stem cell transplant for Wiskott-Aldrich syndrome, so the T cells may come from the graft donor. The sample here was PBMCs, mostly from graft donor cells, taken 360 days after TCRalphabeta/CD19-depleted stem cell transplant. This chain is built from TRBV5-1 and TRBJ2-7, and TRBD1 matches 11 of the central bases. Here the CDR3 is given as CASSRTPWDRGFVEQYF. The DNA sequence is TGCGCCAGCAGCCGGACCCCGTGGGACAGGGGGTTTGTCGAGCAGTACTTC.